The clone carrying this T cell receptor (beta chain) was seen at least ten times. This entry is derived from a study of T cells in Graves' hyperthyroidism and ophthalmopathy. Authors of the study amplified TCR beta CDR3 regions from RNA transcripts. The TCR CDR3 first-round RT-PCR relied on the HTBI primer set. TCRdb passed the multiplex PCR reads through MiXCR, listing each CDR3 protein once. The sample holds 600,000 to 750,000 distinct CDR3 sequences, 15% to 20% seen once. Germline V gene lookup returns CDR1 LNHNV and CDR2 YYDKDF (reference sequence). This CDR3 has 16 amino acids. V shed 5 bases and J 3 bases; nucleotides not matched to a gene: 6.

Sample: blood. The TCR originated in a man between 50 and 59 years old with Graves' hyperthyroidism. This chain uses TRBV15 with TRBJ2-5; the match to TRBD2 covers 13 bases. CDR3 sequence: CATSSGLAGAEETQYF. The CDR3 DNA sequence: TGTGCCACCAGCTCTGGACTAGCGGGAGCGGAAGAGACCCAGTACTTC.